The 10 T cell receptor beta chains below were found in one sample sequenced in a study of blood T cell repertoires in COVID-19. This table comes from immunoSEQ multiplex PCR, and its TCRdb copy is limited to in-frame clones, with some not included. The table has about 92,000 clones, around three quarters seen once. The sample was peripheral blood. Receptor source: a middle-aged man who had recovered from COVID-19.

This chain connects TRBV9 to TRBJ2-3; D perhaps matches TRBD1 (6 bases). Trimming shortened V by 4 bases and J by 4 bases, and 13 bases separated the two germline ends. Looked up from germline, CDR1 is SGDLS and CDR2 is YYNGEE. This CDR3 has 14 amino acids. The DNA of the CDR3 is TGTGCCAGCAGCACACGGACAGTCCCAGATACGCAGTATTTT. Amino acid sequence: CASSTRTVPDTQYF. The variable domain in full, completed from reference TRBV9 and TRBJ2-3, reads DSGVTQTPKHLITATGQRVTLRCSPRSGDLSVYWYQQSLDQGLQFLIQYYNGEERAKGNILERFSAQQFPDLHSELNLSSLELGDSALYFCASSTRTVPDTQYFGPGTRLTVL.

This chain joins TRBV6-2 or TRBV6-3 and TRBJ2-1; the D is unclear. V was pared by 6 bases and J by 10 bases, with 13 bases between. The CDR3 consists of 12 residues. Per germline, CDR1 MNHEY and CDR2 SVGEGT. In nucleotides, the CDR3 is TGTGCCAGCAGCCCTGCCCTTCGGGAGCAGTTCTTC. Its protein is CASSPALREQFF.

The chain links TRBV3-1 (or the pseudogene TRBV3-2) to TRBJ2-2; a weak D match, TRBD1 (6 bases). This CDR3 is 16 amino acids long. Germline V CDR1 and CDR2: LGHDT, YNNKEL (reference sequence). Trimming removed 1 base from V and 4 bases from J, with 13 bases in between. The CDR3 DNA reads TGTGCCAGCAGCCAAGCCCAGGGGCGAGGCACCGGGGAGCTGTTTTTT. It encodes CASSQAQGRGTGELFF.

The chain uses TRBV5-1 and TRBJ2-3, with TRBD2 matching over 11 bases. The J segment lost 0 bases and the V segment lost 5 bases, leaving 5 bases of the junction unmatched. The CDR3 spans 16 residues. CDR1 is SGHRS, CDR2 YFSETQ, per germline. CDR3 sequence: CASRPGLAGSTDTQYF. CDR3 bases: TGCGCCAGCAGGCCAGGACTAGCGGGCAGCACAGATACGCAGTATTTT.

The DNA of the CDR3 is TGCAGCGTTGACGCATCCGGCGGTAGTATTCAGTACTTC. This sequence encodes CSVDASGGSIQYF. The V gene is TRBV29-1, the J gene TRBJ2-4; D is unresolved. The CDR3 sequence is 13 residues long. V lost 3 bases, J lost 10 bases, and 16 bases lay in between. Germline assignment: CDR1 SQVTM and CDR2 ANQGSEA.

The rearrangement uses TRBV11-2 and TRBJ1-1; no clear D gene. This CDR3 has 13 residues. V dropped 3 bases and J dropped 1 base, with 6 bases sitting between them. The germline gives CDR1 SGHAT, CDR2 FQNNGV. CDR3 DNA sequence: TGTGCCAGCAGCTTGGCACGGAACACTGAAGCTTTCTTT. Translation gives CASSLARNTEAFF.

The chain combines TRBV4-2 with TRBJ2-4, with D tentatively TRBD2 (6 bases). V was shortened by 1 base and J by 4 bases, with 8 bases between the two germline ends. The CDR3 extends over 14 amino acids. From germline, CDR1 is LGHNA and CDR2 YNFKEQ. The chain's CDR3 is CASSQGGTKNIQYF. The CDR3 nucleotides read TGTGCCAGCAGCCAAGGTGGGACTAAAAACATTCAGTACTTC.

This chain connects TRBV5-1 to TRBJ2-6; D is ambiguous. Trimming stripped 6 bases from V and 4 bases from J, with 11 bases between. The CDR3 spans 14 residues. The germline V gene has CDR1 SGHRS and CDR2 YFSETQ. CDR3 nucleotide sequence: TGCGCCAGCAACTCCCTGGTGGGGGCCAACGTCCTGACTTTC. Its translation: CASNSLVGANVLTF.

The chain combines TRBV5-1 with TRBJ2-1; D unclear. V was pared by 0 bases and J by 5 bases, with 9 bases between. Germline V gene lookup returns CDR1 SGHRS and CDR2 YFSETQ. CDR3 length equals 14 residues. This CDR3 is CASSLDSSNNEQFF. DNA of the CDR3: TGCGCCAGCAGCTTGGATAGCAGCAACAATGAGCAGTTCTTC. The full variable domain, completed using reference TRBV5-1 and TRBJ2-1, is KAGVTQTPRYLIKTRGQQVTLSCSPISGHRSVSWYQQTPGQGLQFLFEYFSETQRNKGNFPGRFSGRQFSNSRSEMNVSTLELGDSALYLCASSLDSSNNEQFFGPGTRLTVL.

The rearrangement uses TRBV5-1 and TRBJ2-5, with TRBD2 matching over 14 bases. CDR3 length equals 17 residues. V trimming: 3 bases; J trimming: 2 bases; junction bases outside the gene matches: 6. Germline V lookup: CDR1 SGHRS, CDR2 YFSETQ. CDR3: CASSSGLAGGRQETQYF. CDR3 sequence (DNA): TGCGCCAGCAGCTCCGGACTAGCGGGAGGTAGGCAAGAGACCCAGTACTTC.